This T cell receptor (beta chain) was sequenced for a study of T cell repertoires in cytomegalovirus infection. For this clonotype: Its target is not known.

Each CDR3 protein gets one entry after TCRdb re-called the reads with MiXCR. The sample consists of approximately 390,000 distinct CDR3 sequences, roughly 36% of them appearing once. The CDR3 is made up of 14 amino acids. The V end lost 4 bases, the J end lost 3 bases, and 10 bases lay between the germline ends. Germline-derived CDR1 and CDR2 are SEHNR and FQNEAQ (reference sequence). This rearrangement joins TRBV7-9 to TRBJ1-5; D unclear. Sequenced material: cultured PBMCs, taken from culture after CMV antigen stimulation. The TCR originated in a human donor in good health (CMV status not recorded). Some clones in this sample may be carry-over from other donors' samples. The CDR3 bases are TGTGCCAGCAGCTCCCGGGCCCACAATCAGCCCCAGCATTTT. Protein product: CASSSRAHNQPQHF. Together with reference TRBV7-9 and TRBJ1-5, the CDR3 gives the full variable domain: DTGVSQNPRHKITKRGQNVTFRCDPISEHNRLYWYRQTLGQGPEFLTYFQNEAQLEKSRLLSDRFSAERPKGSFSTLEIQRTEQGDSAMYLCASSSRAHNQPQHFGDGTRLSIL.